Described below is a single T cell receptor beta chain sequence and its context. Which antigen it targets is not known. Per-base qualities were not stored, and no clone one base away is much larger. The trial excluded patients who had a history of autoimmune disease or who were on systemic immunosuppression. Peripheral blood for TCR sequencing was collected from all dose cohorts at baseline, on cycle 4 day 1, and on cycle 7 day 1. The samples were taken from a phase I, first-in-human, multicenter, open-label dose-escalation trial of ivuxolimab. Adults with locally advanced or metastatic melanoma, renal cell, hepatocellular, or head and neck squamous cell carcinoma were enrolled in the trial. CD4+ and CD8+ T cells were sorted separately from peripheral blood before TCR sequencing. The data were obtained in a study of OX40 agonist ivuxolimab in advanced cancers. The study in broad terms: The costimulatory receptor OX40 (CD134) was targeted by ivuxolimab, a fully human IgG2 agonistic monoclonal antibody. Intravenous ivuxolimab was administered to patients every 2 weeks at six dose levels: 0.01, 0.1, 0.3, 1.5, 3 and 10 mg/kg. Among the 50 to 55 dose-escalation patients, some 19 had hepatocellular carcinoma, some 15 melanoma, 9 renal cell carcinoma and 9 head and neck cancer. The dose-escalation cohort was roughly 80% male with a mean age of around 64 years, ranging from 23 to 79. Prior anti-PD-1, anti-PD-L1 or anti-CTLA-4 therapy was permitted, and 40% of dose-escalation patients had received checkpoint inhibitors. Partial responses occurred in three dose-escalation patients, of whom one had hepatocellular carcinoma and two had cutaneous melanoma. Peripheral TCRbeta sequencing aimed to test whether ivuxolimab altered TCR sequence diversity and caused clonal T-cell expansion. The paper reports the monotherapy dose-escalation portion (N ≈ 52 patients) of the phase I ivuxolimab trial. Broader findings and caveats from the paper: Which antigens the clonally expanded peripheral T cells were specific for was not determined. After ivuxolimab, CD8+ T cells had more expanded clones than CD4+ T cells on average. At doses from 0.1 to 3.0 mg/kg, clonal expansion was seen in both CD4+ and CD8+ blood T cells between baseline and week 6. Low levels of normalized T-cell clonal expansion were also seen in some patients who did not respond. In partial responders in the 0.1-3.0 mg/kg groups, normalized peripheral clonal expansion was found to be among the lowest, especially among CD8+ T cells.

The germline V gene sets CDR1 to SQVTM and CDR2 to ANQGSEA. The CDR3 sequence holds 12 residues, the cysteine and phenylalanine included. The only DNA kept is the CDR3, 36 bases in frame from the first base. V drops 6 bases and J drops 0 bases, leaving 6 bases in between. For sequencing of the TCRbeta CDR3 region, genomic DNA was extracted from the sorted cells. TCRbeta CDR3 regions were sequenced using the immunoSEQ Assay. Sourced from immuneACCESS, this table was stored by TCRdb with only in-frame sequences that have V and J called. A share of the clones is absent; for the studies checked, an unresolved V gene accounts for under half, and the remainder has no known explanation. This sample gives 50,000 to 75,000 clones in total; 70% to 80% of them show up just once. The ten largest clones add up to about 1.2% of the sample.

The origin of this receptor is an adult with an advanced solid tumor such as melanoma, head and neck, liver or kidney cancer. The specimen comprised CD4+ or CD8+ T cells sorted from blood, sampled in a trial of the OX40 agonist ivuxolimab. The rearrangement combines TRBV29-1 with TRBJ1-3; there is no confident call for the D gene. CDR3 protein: CSVHGSGNTIYF. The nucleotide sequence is TGCAGCGTCCACGGCTCTGGAAACACCATATATTTT. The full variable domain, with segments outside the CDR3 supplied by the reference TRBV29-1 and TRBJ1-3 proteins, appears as SAVISQKPSRDICQRGTSLTIQCQVDSQVTMMFWYRQQPGQSLTLIATANQGSEATYESGFVIDKFPISRPNLTFSTLTVSNMSPEDSSIYLCSVHGSGNTIYFGEGSWLTVV.